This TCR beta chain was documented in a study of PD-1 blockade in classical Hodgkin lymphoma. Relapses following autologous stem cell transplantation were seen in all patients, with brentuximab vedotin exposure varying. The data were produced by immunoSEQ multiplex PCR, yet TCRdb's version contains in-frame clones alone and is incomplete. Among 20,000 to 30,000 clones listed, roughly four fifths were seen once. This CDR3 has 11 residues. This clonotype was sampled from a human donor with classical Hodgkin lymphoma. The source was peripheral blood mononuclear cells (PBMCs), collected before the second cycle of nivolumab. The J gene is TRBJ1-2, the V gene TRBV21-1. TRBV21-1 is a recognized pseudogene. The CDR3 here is CARGFCYGYTF. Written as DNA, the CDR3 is TGTGCCAGGGGATTTTGCTATGGCTACACCTTC.